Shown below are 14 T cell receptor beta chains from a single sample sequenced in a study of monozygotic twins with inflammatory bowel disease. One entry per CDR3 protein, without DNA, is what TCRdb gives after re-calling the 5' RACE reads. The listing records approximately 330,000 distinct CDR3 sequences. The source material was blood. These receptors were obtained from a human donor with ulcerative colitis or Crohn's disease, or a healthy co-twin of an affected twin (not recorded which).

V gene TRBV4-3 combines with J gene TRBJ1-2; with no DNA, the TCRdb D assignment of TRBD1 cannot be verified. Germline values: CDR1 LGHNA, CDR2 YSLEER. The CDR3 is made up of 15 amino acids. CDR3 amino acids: CASSQDTGTRYGYTF.

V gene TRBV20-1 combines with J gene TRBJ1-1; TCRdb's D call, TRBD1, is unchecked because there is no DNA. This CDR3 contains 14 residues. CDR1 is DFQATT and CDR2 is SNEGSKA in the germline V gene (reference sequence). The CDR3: CSITGIWANTEAFF.

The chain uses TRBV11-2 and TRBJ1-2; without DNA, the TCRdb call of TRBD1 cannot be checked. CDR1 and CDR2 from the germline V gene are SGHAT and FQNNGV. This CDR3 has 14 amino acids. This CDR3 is CASSLGRQDYGYTF.

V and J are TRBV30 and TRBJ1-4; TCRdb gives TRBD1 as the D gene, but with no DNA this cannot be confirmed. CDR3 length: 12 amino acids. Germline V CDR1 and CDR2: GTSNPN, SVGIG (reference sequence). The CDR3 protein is CAWARTNEKLFF.

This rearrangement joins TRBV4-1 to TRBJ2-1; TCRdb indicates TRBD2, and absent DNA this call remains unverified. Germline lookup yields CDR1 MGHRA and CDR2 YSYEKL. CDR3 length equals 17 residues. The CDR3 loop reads CASSQRLQAGGPDEQFF.

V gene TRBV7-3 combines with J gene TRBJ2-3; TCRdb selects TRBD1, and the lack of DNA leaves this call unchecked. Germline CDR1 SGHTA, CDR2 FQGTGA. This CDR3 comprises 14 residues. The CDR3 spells CASSPEGKPDTQYF.

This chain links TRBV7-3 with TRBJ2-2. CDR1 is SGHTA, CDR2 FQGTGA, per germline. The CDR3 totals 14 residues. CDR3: CASSLTKDTGELFF.

CDR3 amino acids: CSASGTERHEQFF. V and J are TRBV20-1 and TRBJ2-1; the TCRdb D gene call, TRBD2, has no DNA to confirm it. CDR3 size: 13 residues. In germline, CDR1 is DFQATT, CDR2 SNEGSKA (reference sequence).

This chain's CDR3 is CSAGGAEDYGYTF. The chain is built from TRBV29-1 and TRBJ1-2. Germline V gene lookup returns CDR1 SQVTM and CDR2 ANQGSEA. The CDR3 runs 13 residues.

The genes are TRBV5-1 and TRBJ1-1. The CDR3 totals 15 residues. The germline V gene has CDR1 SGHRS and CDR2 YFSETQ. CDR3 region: CASYPSTQIGTEAFF.

The CDR3: CAISSVGLAENTGELFF. The V call is TRBV10-3, the J call TRBJ2-2; TCRdb designates TRBD2, a call that cannot be tested without DNA. Germline V gene lookup returns CDR1 ENHRY and CDR2 SYGVKD. The CDR3 is 17 amino acids.

CDR3 sequence reads: CASSLADFTGELFF. The chain is built from TRBV5-4 and TRBJ2-2. Germline loops: CDR1 SGHNT, CDR2 YYREEE (reference sequence). The length of the CDR3 is 14 residues.

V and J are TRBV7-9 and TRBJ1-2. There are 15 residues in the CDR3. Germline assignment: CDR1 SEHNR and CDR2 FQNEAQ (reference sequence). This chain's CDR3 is CASSFGRAFSYGYTF.

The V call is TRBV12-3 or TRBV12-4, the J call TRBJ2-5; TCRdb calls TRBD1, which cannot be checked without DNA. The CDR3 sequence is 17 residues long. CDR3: CASSLTGNRVGEETQYF.